This entry lists 8 T cell receptor beta chains sequenced from one sample in a study of blood T cell repertoires in COVID-19. TCRdb keeps only in-frame clones here, not all; method: immunoSEQ multiplex PCR. This sample has roughly 53,000 clones; approximately 90% occur once, and the top ten carry roughly 1.6%. The source material was peripheral blood. These TCRs come from a man in his sixties with acute or convalescent COVID-19.

The chain has TRBV19 and TRBJ1-3, with TRBD1 matching 10 bases. Germline V gene lookup returns CDR1 LNHDA and CDR2 SQIVND (reference sequence). J gave up 0 bases and V 6 bases, and 5 bases lay outside the gene matches. There are 16 residues in the CDR3. For the CDR3, the DNA is TGTGCCAGTAGGAGGGACAGGGGAAGCTCTGGAAACACCATATATTTT. Translating gives CASRRDRGSSGNTIYF.

A single count supports this clone. The chain is built from TRBV5-1 and TRBJ1-5, with D possibly TRBD1 on 6 matching bases. The V end was cut by 0 bases, the J end by 6 bases, with 10 bases between. The CDR3 covers 14 residues. Germline V lookup: CDR1 SGHRS, CDR2 YFSETQ. CDR3: CASSLVTGSQPQHF. The CDR3 DNA follows: TGCGCCAGCAGCTTGGTCACAGGGAGTCAGCCCCAGCATTTT.

This chain joins TRBV7-9 and TRBJ1-6, with D unresolved. CDR1 is SEHNR, CDR2 FQNEAQ, per germline (reference sequence). The CDR3 runs 15 residues. Trimming took off 1 base at V and 5 bases at J, with 9 bases between the two ends. The CDR3 loop reads CASSLGRSNNSPLHF. The CDR3 DNA sequence: TGTGCCAGCAGCTTAGGGAGATCAAATAATTCACCCCTCCACTTT.

The CDR3, as DNA: TGTGCCAGTAGTATAAGGGGCTCTATCGAAGCTTTCTTT. It is translated as CASSIRGSIEAFF. V usage is TRBV19 and J usage is TRBJ1-1; D is perhaps TRBD1 (5 bases). The CDR3 is 13 amino acids. V lost 2 bases and J lost 8, with 12 bases in between. Germline values: CDR1 LNHDA, CDR2 SQIVND (reference sequence).

The rearrangement joins TRBV5-1 to TRBJ2-5; no firm D call. This CDR3 contains 15 residues. Trimming cost V 0 bases and J 5 bases, with 14 bases left between them. Germline V gene sequence: CDR1 SGHRS, CDR2 YFSETQ. CDR3 residues: CASSLEPVFTETQYF. As DNA, the CDR3 is TGCGCCAGCAGCTTGGAGCCGGTTTTCACGGAGACCCAGTACTTC.

In its sample, this clone was seen a few times. J is TRBJ1-5 and V is TRBV5-6, with D perhaps matching TRBD1 (5 bases). The CDR3 is 15 amino acids. The germline V gene has CDR1 SGHDT and CDR2 YYEEEE. Trimming took 4 bases from V and 0 from J, leaving 11 bases between them. CDR3 sequence reads: CASSVRQTSNQPQHF. In nucleotides, the CDR3 is TGTGCCAGCAGCGTTCGACAGACTAGCAATCAGCCCCAGCATTTT.

The V call is TRBV27, the J call TRBJ1-1, with D maybe TRBD1 (5 bases). The germline V gene encodes CDR1 MNHEY and CDR2 SMNVEV (reference sequence). The germline V and J ends were trimmed by 1 base and 3 bases, with 18 bases remaining between them. The CDR3 loop spans 17 amino acids. CDR3 DNA: TGTGCCAGCAGTTTATTCCGGCCGGGGGGGGTTGACACTGAAGCTTTCTTT. Residues: CASSLFRPGGVDTEAFF.

The CDR3 here is CASSRGLNNSPLHF. For the CDR3, the DNA is TGTGCCAGCAGCCGCGGACTGAATAATTCACCCCTCCACTTT. This chain joins TRBV11-2 and TRBJ1-6; no clear D. The germline gives CDR1 SGHAT, CDR2 FQNNGV. The CDR3 is 14 amino acids. V was clipped by 5 bases and J by 5 bases, with 10 bases between them.